This TCR beta chain originates from a study of T cell clones after liver transplantation. Overall study context: Graft-donor-reactive sequences were compared with third-party-reactive TCRbeta sequences from pre-transplant mixed lymphocyte reactions. Tolerance: complete withdrawal held at least one year, liver enzymes staying within twice normal. Draws occurred before transplant, before withdrawal, and after complete or failed withdrawal.

The ends lost 5 bases at V and 4 bases at J; junction bases unmatched: 4. This CDR3 has 15 residues. Germline V CDR1 and CDR2: SGHDT, YYEEEE. The table came from immunoSEQ multiplex PCR; TCRdb's copy has only in-frame clones and leaves some out. Here the sample spans fewer than 20,000 clones, over 75% being singletons. The specimen comprised CD8+ T cells from blood, sampled 46 months after liver transplant. The chain couples TRBV5-6 to TRBJ2-5; 14 nucleotides match TRBD2. The source of this sequence is a human patient who received a liver transplant. The graft donor may have given rise to some T cells. The CDR3 protein is CASRRLAGGVETQYF. CDR3 bases: TGTGCCAGCAGGAGACTAGCGGGAGGGGTAGAGACCCAGTACTTC. Filled out from reference TRBV5-6 and TRBJ2-5, the complete variable domain reads DAGVTQSPTHLIKTRGQQVTLRCSPKSGHDTVSWYQQALGQGPQFIFQYYEEEERQRGNFPDRFSGHQFPNYSSELNVNALLLGDSALYLCASRRLAGGVETQYFGPGTRLLVL.